The 11 T cell receptor beta chains given below trace back to one sample, sequenced in a study of T cells in Graves' hyperthyroidism and ophthalmopathy. Amplification of TCR beta CDR3 regions was performed using RNA transcripts as template. The TCR CDR3 was amplified in a first-round RT-PCR using the HTBI primer set. Using its own MiXCR run on the multiplex PCR reads, TCRdb lists one record per CDR3 protein. The sample shows around 340,000 distinct CDR3 sequences, 16% of them seen only once. What was sequenced was blood. The receptors stem from a man aged 30 to 45 with Graves' hyperthyroidism.

The chain is built from TRBV29-1 and TRBJ2-5, with TRBD1 matching over 7 bases. The trim removed 7 bases at V and 5 bases at J, leaving 13 bases unmatched. The CDR3 spans 14 residues. The V gene's germline CDR1 is SQVTM and CDR2 ANQGSEA. The CDR3 here is CSAAPRQGMETQYF. CDR3 DNA: TGCAGCGCCGCCCCACGACAGGGCATGGAGACCCAGTACTTC.

This clonotype was recorded a few times. CDR3 loop: CSASAGNTEAFF. Here the CDR3 DNA reads TGCAGTGCTAGTGCGGGGAACACTGAAGCTTTCTTT. The chain links TRBV20-1 to TRBJ1-1; D is unresolved. The CDR3 is 12 residues long. V lost 3 bases, J lost 1 base, and 6 bases lay in between. CDR1 is DFQATT and CDR2 is SNEGSKA in the germline V gene (reference sequence).

This chain links TRBV27 with TRBJ2-1; D may be TRBD2 (6 bases). The CDR3 is 15 amino acids. Germline V lookup: CDR1 MNHEY, CDR2 SMNVEV (reference sequence). V lost 4 bases to trimming and J lost 4 bases, with 14 bases between them. CDR3 loop: CASSSGSGAYNEQFF. For the CDR3, the DNA is TGTGCCAGCAGTTCGGGTAGCGGAGCTTACAATGAGCAGTTCTTC.

Comments on this clonotype: The DNA is omitted, as the CDR3 cannot be located on it reliably, and the CDR3 follows TCRdb's listing. This chain joins TRBV28 and TRBJ2-2; the table's D call, TRBD1, was not checked against the DNA. The germline gives CDR1 MDHEN, CDR2 SYDVKM. Counting both end residues, the CDR3 totals 18 amino acids. This chain's CDR3 is CASSTSLGSVANTGELFF.

J is TRBJ1-2 and V is TRBV28; D possibly corresponds to TRBD1 (5 bases). CDR1 is MDHEN and CDR2 is SYDVKM in the germline V gene. CDR3 length equals 14 residues. V was clipped by 5 bases and J by 2 bases, with 12 bases between them. The DNA for the CDR3 is TGTGCCAGCAGTCGGACGGGGCTAAACTATGGCTACACCTTC. Its protein product is CASSRTGLNYGYTF.

This chain uses TRBV12-3 or TRBV12-4 with TRBJ1-5; D ambiguous. Trimming removed 6 bases at V and 11 bases at J, with 20 bases between. The CDR3 runs 14 residues. The CDR3 is CASSRQNRQSAQHF. The DNA of the CDR3 is TGTGCCAGCAGCCGCCAGAATAGGCAATCAGCCCAGCATTTT.

There are many counts of this clonotype. The V gene is TRBV11-3, the J gene TRBJ1-2; weak D call: TRBD1 (5 bases). Trimming cost V 5 bases and J 5 bases, with 21 bases left between them. The CDR3 runs to 16 residues. The germline gives CDR1 SGHNT, CDR2 YENEEA. The CDR3 here is CASSPGGDEKPYGYTF. For the CDR3, the DNA is TGTGCCAGCAGCCCCGGCGGGGACGAAAAACCATATGGCTACACCTTC.

This clonotype was recorded at least ten times. The rearrangement links TRBV20-1 to TRBJ2-7, with 8 bases aligning to TRBD1. V dropped 6 bases and J dropped 2; count of bases not matched to a gene: 6. Germline values: CDR1 DFQATT, CDR2 SNEGSKA (reference sequence). CDR3 length: 13 residues. CDR3 amino acids: CSAQGQATYEQYF. In nucleotides, the CDR3 is TGCAGTGCACAGGGACAGGCTACCTACGAGCAGTACTTC.

V usage is TRBV9 and J usage is TRBJ2-1; 10 bases align to TRBD2. J was trimmed by 0 bases and V by 3 bases; bases with no gene match: 9. The CDR3 is 18 residues long. Germline CDR1 and CDR2: SGDLS and YYNGEE. The chain's CDR3 is CASSGAGGGLSSYNEQFF. DNA for the CDR3: TGTGCCAGCAGCGGAGCGGGAGGGGGCCTTAGCTCCTACAATGAGCAGTTCTTC.

The chain links TRBV5-5 to TRBJ1-3; D is ambiguous. Germline CDR1 and CDR2: SGHKS and YYEKEE (reference sequence). The V end lost 5 bases, the J end lost 4 bases, and 10 bases lay between the germline ends. The CDR3 is 13 amino acids. Written as DNA, the CDR3 is TGTGCCAGCAGAAGGGCCGTCGGAAACACCATATATTTT. The encoded protein is CASRRAVGNTIYF.

Only a few counts were recorded for this clonotype. This rearrangement joins TRBV19 to TRBJ2-7, with 8 bases that match TRBD2. CDR1 is LNHDA, CDR2 SQIVND, per germline (reference sequence). The CDR3 consists of 13 residues. Trimming took 2 bases from V and 5 from J; bases not matched to a gene: 2. The CDR3 is CASSIQAGDEQYF. In DNA form, the CDR3 reads TGTGCCAGTAGTATACAAGCGGGAGACGAGCAGTACTTC.